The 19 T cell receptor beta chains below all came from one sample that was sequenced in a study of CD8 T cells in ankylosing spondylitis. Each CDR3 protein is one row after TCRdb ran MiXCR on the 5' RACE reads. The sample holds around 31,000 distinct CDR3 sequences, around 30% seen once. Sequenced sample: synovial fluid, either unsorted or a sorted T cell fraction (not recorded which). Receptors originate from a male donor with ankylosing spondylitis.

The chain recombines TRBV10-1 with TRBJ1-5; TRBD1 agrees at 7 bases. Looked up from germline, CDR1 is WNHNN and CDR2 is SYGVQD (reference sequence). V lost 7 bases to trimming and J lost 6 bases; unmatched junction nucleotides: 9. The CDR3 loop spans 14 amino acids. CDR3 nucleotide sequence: TGCGCCAGCACATGTACAGGGGAAGGTCAGCCCCAGCATTTT. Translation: CASTCTGEGQPQHF.

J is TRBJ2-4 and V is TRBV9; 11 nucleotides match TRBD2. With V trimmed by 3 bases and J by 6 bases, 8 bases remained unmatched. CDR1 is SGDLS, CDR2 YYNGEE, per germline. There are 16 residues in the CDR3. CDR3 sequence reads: CASSATSGEDSNIQYF. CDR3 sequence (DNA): TGTGCCAGCAGCGCGACTAGCGGGGAGGACTCAAACATTCAGTACTTC.

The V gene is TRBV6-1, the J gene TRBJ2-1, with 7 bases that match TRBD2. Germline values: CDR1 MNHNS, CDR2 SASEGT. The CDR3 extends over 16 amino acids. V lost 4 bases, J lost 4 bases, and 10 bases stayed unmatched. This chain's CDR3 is CASSGPGRTSYNEQFF. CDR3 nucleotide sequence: TGTGCCAGCAGTGGACCCGGGAGGACCTCTTACAATGAGCAGTTCTTC.

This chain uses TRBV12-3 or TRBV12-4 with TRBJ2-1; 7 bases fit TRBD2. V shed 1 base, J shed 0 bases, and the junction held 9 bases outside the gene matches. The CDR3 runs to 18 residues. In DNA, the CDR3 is TGTGCCAGCAGTTTAGTGAGCGGGGTACTTTTCTCCTACAATGAGCAGTTCTTC. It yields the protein CASSLVSGVLFSYNEQFF.

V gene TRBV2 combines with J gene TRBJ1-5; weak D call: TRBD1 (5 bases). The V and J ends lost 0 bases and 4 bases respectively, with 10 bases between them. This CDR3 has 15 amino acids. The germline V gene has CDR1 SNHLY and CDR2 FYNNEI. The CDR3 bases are TGTGCCAGCAGTGAAGCGGGAGACAGAAATCAGCCCCAGCATTTT. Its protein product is CASSEAGDRNQPQHF.

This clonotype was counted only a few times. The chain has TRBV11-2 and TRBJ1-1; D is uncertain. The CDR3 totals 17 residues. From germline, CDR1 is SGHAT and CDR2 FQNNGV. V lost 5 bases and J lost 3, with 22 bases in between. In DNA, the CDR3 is TGTGCCAGCAGCACCGAAGGGCGAGGTCTGGAGGACACTGAAGCTTTCTTT. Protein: CASSTEGRGLEDTEAFF.

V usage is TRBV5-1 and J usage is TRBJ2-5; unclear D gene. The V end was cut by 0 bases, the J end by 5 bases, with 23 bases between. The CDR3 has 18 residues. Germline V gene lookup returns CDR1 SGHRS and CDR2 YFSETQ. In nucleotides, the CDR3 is TGCGCCAGCAGCTTGGCCCGTGCTGTGTGGGATTACGGGGAGACCCAGTACTTC. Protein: CASSLARAVWDYGETQYF. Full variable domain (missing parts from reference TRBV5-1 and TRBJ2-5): KAGVTQTPRYLIKTRGQQVTLSCSPISGHRSVSWYQQTPGQGLQFLFEYFSETQRNKGNFPGRFSGRQFSNSRSEMNVSTLELGDSALYLCASSLARAVWDYGETQYFGPGTRLLVL.

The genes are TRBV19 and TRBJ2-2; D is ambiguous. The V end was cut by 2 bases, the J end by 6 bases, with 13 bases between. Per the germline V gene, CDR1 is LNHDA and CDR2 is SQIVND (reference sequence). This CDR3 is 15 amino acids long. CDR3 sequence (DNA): TGTGCCAGTAGTATACGGTCCGATTGGGCCGGGGAGCTGTTTTTT. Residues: CASSIRSDWAGELFF.

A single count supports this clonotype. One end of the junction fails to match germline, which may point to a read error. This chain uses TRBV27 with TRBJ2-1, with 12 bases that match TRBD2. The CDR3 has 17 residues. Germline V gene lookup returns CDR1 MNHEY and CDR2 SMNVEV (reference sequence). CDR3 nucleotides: TGTGCCATCAGTTTATCGTCTAGCGGGAGGGTGTACAATGAGCAGTTCTTC. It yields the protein CAISLSSSGRVYNEQFF.

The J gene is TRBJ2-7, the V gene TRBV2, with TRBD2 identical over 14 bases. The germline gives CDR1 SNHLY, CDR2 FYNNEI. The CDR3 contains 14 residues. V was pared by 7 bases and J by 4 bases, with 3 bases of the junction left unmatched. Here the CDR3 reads CASIGTSGSYEQYF. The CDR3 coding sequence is TGTGCCAGCATAGGGACTAGCGGGAGTTACGAGCAGTACTTC.

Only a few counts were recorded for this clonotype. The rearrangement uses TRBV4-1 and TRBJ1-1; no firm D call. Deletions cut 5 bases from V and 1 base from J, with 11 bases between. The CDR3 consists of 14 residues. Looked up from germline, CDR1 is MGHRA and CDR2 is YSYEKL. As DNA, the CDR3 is TGCGCCAGCAGCAAAGCCGCAGAGAACACTGAAGCTTTCTTT. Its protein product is CASSKAAENTEAFF.

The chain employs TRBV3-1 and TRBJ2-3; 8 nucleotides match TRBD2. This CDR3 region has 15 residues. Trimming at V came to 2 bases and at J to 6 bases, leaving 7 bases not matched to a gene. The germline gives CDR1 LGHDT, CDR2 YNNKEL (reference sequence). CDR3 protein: CASSQSGGVGDTQYF. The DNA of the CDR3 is TGTGCCAGCAGCCAATCCGGGGGGGTCGGGGATACGCAGTATTTT.

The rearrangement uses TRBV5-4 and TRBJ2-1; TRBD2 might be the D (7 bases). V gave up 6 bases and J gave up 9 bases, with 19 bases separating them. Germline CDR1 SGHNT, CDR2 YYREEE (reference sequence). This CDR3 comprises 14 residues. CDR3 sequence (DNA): TGTGCCAGCAATTCCTGGGGAGGGGGGTTTGAGCAGTTCTTC. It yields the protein CASNSWGGGFEQFF.

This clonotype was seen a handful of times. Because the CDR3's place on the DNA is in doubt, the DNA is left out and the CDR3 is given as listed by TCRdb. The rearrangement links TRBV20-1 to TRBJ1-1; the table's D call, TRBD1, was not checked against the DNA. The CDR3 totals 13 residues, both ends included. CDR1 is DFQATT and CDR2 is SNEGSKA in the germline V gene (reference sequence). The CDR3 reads CSTSGGWNTEAFF.

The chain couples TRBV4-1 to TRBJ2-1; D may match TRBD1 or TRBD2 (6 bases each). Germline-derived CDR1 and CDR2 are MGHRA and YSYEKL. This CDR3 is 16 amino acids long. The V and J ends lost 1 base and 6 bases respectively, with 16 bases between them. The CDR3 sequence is CASSQARGGGGNEQFF. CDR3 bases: TGCGCCAGCAGCCAAGCGCGGGGAGGAGGGGGCAATGAGCAGTTCTTC.

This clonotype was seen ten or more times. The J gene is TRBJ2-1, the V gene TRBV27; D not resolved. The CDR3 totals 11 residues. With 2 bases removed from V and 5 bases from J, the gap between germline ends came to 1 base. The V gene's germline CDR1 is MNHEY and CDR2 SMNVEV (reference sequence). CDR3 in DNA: TGTGCCAGCAGTTTAAACAATGAGCAGTTCTTC. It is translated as CASSLNNEQFF.

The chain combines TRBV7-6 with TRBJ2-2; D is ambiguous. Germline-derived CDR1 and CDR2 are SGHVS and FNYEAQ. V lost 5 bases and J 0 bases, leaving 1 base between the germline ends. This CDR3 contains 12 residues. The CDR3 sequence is CASSTNTGELFF. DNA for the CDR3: TGTGCCAGCAGCACGAACACCGGGGAGCTGTTTTTT.

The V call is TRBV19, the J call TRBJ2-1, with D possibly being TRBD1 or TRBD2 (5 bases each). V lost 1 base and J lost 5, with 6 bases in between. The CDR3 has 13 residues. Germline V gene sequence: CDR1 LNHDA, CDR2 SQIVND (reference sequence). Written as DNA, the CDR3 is TGTGCCAGTAGTATAGGGGGGAACAATGAGCAGTTCTTC. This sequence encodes CASSIGGNNEQFF.

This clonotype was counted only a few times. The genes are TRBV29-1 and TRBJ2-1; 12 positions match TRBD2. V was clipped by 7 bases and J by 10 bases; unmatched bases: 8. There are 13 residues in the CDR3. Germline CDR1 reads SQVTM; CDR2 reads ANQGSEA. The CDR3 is CSGVVGTSGEQFF. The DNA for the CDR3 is TGCAGCGGAGTCGTGGGGACTAGCGGGGAGCAGTTCTTC.